This passage covers 28 T cell receptor beta chains from one sample sequenced in a study of patients and donors after allogeneic stem cell transplantation (dated by TCRdb to about 2020). Libraries were constructed by RT-PCR. TCRdb names NextSeq 550 as the instrument used. The public reads were quality trimmed at Q25 with fastp and then assembled into clones with MiXCR by TCRdb, keeping productive beta chains. Each CDR3 protein appears once, grouped with its most common genes and DNA. The sample table lists approximately 200,000 distinct CDR3 sequences, approximately 41% of them with a count of one. 30% to 35% of the sample is taken by the ten largest. Material: blood, either unsorted or a sorted T cell fraction (not recorded which). These receptors were collected from a human donor who was either an allogeneic HSCT recipient or a stem cell or donor lymphocyte infusion donor (not recorded which). It is not recorded whose cells these are; they may come from a transplant donor.

The chain employs TRBV12-3 or TRBV12-4 and TRBJ2-7, with 7 nucleotides matching TRBD2. V shed 1 base and J 2 bases; nucleotides not matched to a gene: 5. The CDR3 length is 15 residues. CDR3 in amino acids: CASSLELASTYEQYF. The CDR3 region has the DNA TGTGCCAGCAGTTTAGAACTAGCGTCCACCTACGAGCAGTACTTC.

Ten or more counts support this clonotype. The chain links TRBV6-5 to TRBJ1-3, with 7 bases that match TRBD1. The CDR3 spans 14 residues. J gave up 4 bases and V 5 bases, and 5 bases lay outside the gene matches. Looked up from germline, CDR1 is MNHEY and CDR2 is SVGAGI. DNA for the CDR3: TGTGCCAGCAGTGCCAGGGGGTCCGGAAACACCATATATTTT. It translates to CASSARGSGNTIYF.

The rearrangement uses TRBV5-1 and TRBJ2-7; no firm D call. This CDR3 is 12 amino acids long. Germline V lookup: CDR1 SGHRS, CDR2 YFSETQ. The V gene lost 4 bases and the J gene lost 7 bases, with 12 bases spanning the gap. CDR3 sequence: CASSPSYGEQYF. In DNA, the CDR3 is TGCGCCAGCAGCCCCTCGTACGGTGAGCAGTACTTC.

The chain has TRBV27 and TRBJ1-1; D remains ambiguous. The CDR3 is 14 amino acids. V dropped 5 bases and J dropped 0 bases, with 10 bases sitting between them. Germline assignment: CDR1 MNHEY and CDR2 SMNVEV (reference sequence). DNA of the CDR3: TGTGCCAGCAGTGTACAGACTATGAACACTGAAGCTTTCTTT. The encoded protein is CASSVQTMNTEAFF.

The gene calls are TRBV6-2 or TRBV6-3 and TRBJ2-1, with D possibly being TRBD1 (6 bases). Germline V gives CDR1 MNHEY, CDR2 SVGEGT. V shed 7 bases and J shed 3 bases, with 19 bases lying between them. The CDR3 consists of 16 residues. The CDR3 DNA is TGTGCCAGCAAGATCGGGGACAAGGGGGACTACAATGAGCAGTTCTTC. This sequence encodes CASKIGDKGDYNEQFF.

The V call is TRBV20-1, the J call TRBJ2-7; no firm D call. This CDR3 spans 10 amino acids. Germline CDR1 is DFQATT and CDR2 is SNEGSKA (reference sequence). Trimming removed 5 bases from V and 1 base from J, with 3 bases in between. As DNA, the CDR3 is TGCAGTGCTTTATCCTACGAGCAGTACTTC. It is translated as CSALSYEQYF.

This sequence joins TRBV6-6 and TRBJ1-2; no clear D. V lost 7 bases, J lost 8 bases, and 11 bases lay in between. There are 11 residues in the CDR3. Germline V lookup: CDR1 MNHNY, CDR2 SVGAGI (reference sequence). This chain's CDR3 is CASNLAGGYTF. CDR3 coding DNA: TGTGCCAGCAACCTCGCTGGGGGCTACACCTTC.

The chain links TRBV7-9 to TRBJ1-1; the D is unclear. The germline gives CDR1 SEHNR, CDR2 FQNEAQ (reference sequence). There are 14 residues in the CDR3. V was shortened by 2 bases and J by 2 bases, with 9 bases between the two germline ends. CDR3 protein: CASSLKQINTEAFF. The CDR3 coding sequence is TGTGCCAGCAGCTTAAAACAAATCAACACTGAAGCTTTCTTT. The full variable domain, completed using reference TRBV7-9 and TRBJ1-1, is DTGVSQNPRHKITKRGQNVTFRCDPISEHNRLYWYRQTLGQGPEFLTYFQNEAQLEKSRLLSDRFSAERPKGSFSTLEIQRTEQGDSAMYLCASSLKQINTEAFFGQGTRLTVV.

This sequence joins TRBV12-3 or TRBV12-4 and TRBJ2-6; 7 bases are shared with TRBD1. The CDR3 is 16 residues long. The V gene end was trimmed by 5 bases and the J gene end by 0 bases; junction bases not matched to a gene: 4. The CDR3 sequence is CASSPGQSSGANVLTF. CDR3 sequence (DNA): TGTGCCAGCAGTCCGGGACAGTCCTCTGGGGCCAACGTCCTGACTTTC.

The rearrangement uses TRBV9 and TRBJ2-1, with TRBD2 matching over 7 bases. The germline CDR1 and CDR2 sequences are SGDLS and YYNGEE. CDR3 length equals 15 residues. Trimming took 0 bases from V and 7 from J; bases not matched to a gene: 7. The CDR3 DNA reads TGTGCCAGCAGCGTAGAGGCTAGCGGCGGTAATGAGCAGTTCTTC. Translated, it gives CASSVEASGGNEQFF.

This clonotype was seen at least ten times. This CDR3 reads CASSLRLGGQGSPLHF. For the CDR3, the DNA is TGTGCCAGCAGTTTGAGGCTTGGGGGCCAGGGTTCACCCCTCCACTTT. The rearrangement uses TRBV12-3 or TRBV12-4 and TRBJ1-6, with D possibly matching TRBD1 (6 bases). The V end was cut by 3 bases, the J end by 9 bases, with 18 bases between. The CDR3 is 16 residues long.

V is TRBV19 and J is TRBJ1-1; 7 bases map to TRBD1. Germline CDR1 is LNHDA and CDR2 is SQIVND (reference sequence). V shed 3 bases and J 1 base; nucleotides not matched to a gene: 5. The length of the CDR3 is 15 residues. The chain's CDR3 is CASSMRGRGNTEAFF. Written as DNA, the CDR3 is TGTGCCAGTAGTATGAGGGGGCGCGGGAACACTGAAGCTTTCTTT. The full variable domain, with the rest looked up from reference TRBV19 and TRBJ1-1, is DGGITQSPKYLFRKEGQNVTLSCEQNLNHDAMYWYRQDPGQGLRLIYYSQIVNDFQKGDIAEGYSVSREKKESFPLTVTSAQKNPTAFYLCASSMRGRGNTEAFFGQGTRLTVV.

This clonotype came up many times. The V gene is TRBV9, the J gene TRBJ1-5, with D possibly matching TRBD1 (6 bases). Trimming left V 0 bases short and J 0 bases short, with 7 bases between. The CDR3 length is 15 residues. Germline V gene data show CDR1 as SGDLS and CDR2 as YYNGEE. DNA for the CDR3: TGTGCCAGCAGCGTAGAAGGGGGTAGCAATCAGCCCCAGCATTTT. Protein product: CASSVEGGSNQPQHF.

The rearrangement uses TRBV24-1 and TRBJ2-1; 7 bases fit TRBD1. CDR3 size: 13 residues. V dropped 6 bases and J dropped 6; count of bases not matched to a gene: 4. CDR1 and CDR2 from the germline V gene are KGHDR and SFDVKD. CDR3 in amino acids: CATSTGQFNEQFF. The CDR3 nucleotides read TGTGCCACCAGTACGGGACAGTTCAATGAGCAGTTCTTC.

The CDR3 DNA is TGTGCCAGCAGCCCCCGGGACGGCACCGGGGAGCTGTTTTTT. Residues: CASSPRDGTGELFF. The V call is TRBV9, the J call TRBJ2-2, with D perhaps given as TRBD1 or TRBD2 (5 bases each). This CDR3 is built from 14 residues. CDR1 is SGDLS, CDR2 YYNGEE, per germline. The V end lost 4 bases, the J end lost 4 bases, and 11 bases lay between the germline ends.

This chain uses TRBV7-2 with TRBJ1-1; unclear D gene. From germline, CDR1 is SGHTA and CDR2 FQGNSA. V was pared by 3 bases and J by 0 bases, with 11 bases between. The CDR3 runs 15 residues. In DNA form, the CDR3 reads TGTGCCAGCAGCTTTAAAACTGCGCTGAACACTGAAGCTTTCTTT. This translates into CASSFKTALNTEAFF.

The chain links TRBV4-2 to TRBJ2-4; a weak D match, TRBD2 (6 bases). The CDR3 totals 20 residues. The germline V gene encodes CDR1 LGHNA and CDR2 YNFKEQ. Trimming shortened V by 1 base and J by 0 bases, and 22 bases separated the two germline ends. CDR3 DNA: TGTGCCAGCAGCCAAGGACGCAGGACTAACGATACTATAGCCAAAAACATTCAGTACTTC. Translating it yields CASSQGRRTNDTIAKNIQYF.

V and J are TRBV27 and TRBJ1-2; the match to TRBD1 covers 7 bases. Germline trimming cut 8 bases from V and 7 bases from J; bases unmatched to any gene: 7. The CDR3 is 12 amino acids. Germline loops: CDR1 MNHEY, CDR2 SMNVEV (reference sequence). The CDR3 nucleotides are TGTGCCAGCGGACCCCAGGGGGGTGGCTACACCTTC. Its protein is CASGPQGGGYTF.

V gene TRBV6-2 or TRBV6-3 combines with J gene TRBJ2-1, with TRBD2 matching 12 bases. The CDR3 is 17 amino acids. V was clipped by 3 bases and J by 8 bases; unmatched bases: 11. Germline V gene lookup returns CDR1 MNHEY and CDR2 SVGEGT. CDR3 nucleotides: TGTGCCAGCAGTTATTCCTTGACTAGCGGGAGTAGAGATGAGCAGTTCTTC. Its protein is CASSYSLTSGSRDEQFF.

This clonotype has just one count. V gene TRBV10-3 combines with J gene TRBJ2-1; 11 positions match TRBD2. The CDR3 runs 16 residues. J gave up 8 bases and V 2 bases, and 8 bases lay outside the gene matches. In germline, CDR1 is ENHRY, CDR2 SYGVKD. CDR3 nucleotide sequence: TGTGCCATCAGTGAGGTGGTAGCGGGAGGGCCCCATGAGCAGTTCTTC. This gives the protein CAISEVVAGGPHEQFF.

This clonotype was counted only a few times. The chain links TRBV6-2 or TRBV6-3 to TRBJ1-1; 7 positions match TRBD1. There are 15 residues in the CDR3. CDR1 is MNHEY, CDR2 SVGEGT, per germline. The junction had 11 bases not matched to a gene; V was cut back by 5 bases and J by 5 bases. CDR3 coding DNA: TGTGCCAGCAGTGACAGATACTCAGGGGGGACTGAAGCTTTCTTT. This codes for CASSDRYSGGTEAFF.

The V and J genes are TRBV6-2 or TRBV6-3 and TRBJ2-7; TRBD2 matches at 13 bases. The CDR3 is 16 residues long. Per germline, CDR1 MNHEY and CDR2 SVGEGT. V was pared by 0 bases and J by 2 bases, with 1 base of the junction left unmatched. The CDR3 nucleotides are TGTGCCAGCAGTTACTCCGGACTAGCGGGGGCCTACGAGCAGTACTTC. This encodes CASSYSGLAGAYEQYF.

V gene TRBV25-1 combines with J gene TRBJ2-5, with 8 bases identical to TRBD2. This CDR3 contains 15 residues. V lost 8 bases to trimming and J lost 2 bases; unmatched junction nucleotides: 10. The germline V gene encodes CDR1 MGHDK and CDR2 SYGVNS. CDR3 DNA: TGTGCCAGCTCACAAGAAGCGGGAGTTCAAGAGACCCAGTACTTC. Amino acid sequence: CASSQEAGVQETQYF.

The rearrangement uses TRBV10-3 and TRBJ2-1; 8 nucleotides agree with TRBD2. V was clipped by 0 bases and J by 9 bases; unmatched bases: 4. The CDR3 covers 14 residues. Germline values: CDR1 ENHRY, CDR2 SYGVKD. The CDR3 spells CAISESPGGGEQFF. The CDR3 coding sequence is TGTGCCATCAGTGAGTCTCCCGGGGGGGGTGAGCAGTTCTTC.

The chain has TRBV15 and TRBJ1-1; D gene unclear. CDR1 and CDR2 from the germline V gene are LNHNV and YYDKDF (reference sequence). The CDR3 consists of 13 residues. V was shortened by 8 bases and J by 6 bases, with 16 bases between the two germline ends. CDR3 sequence: CATPRDQWSEAFF. Here the CDR3 DNA reads TGTGCCACCCCTAGGGATCAGTGGTCTGAAGCTTTCTTT.

This clonotype was counted between two and nine times. The chain links TRBV7-9 to TRBJ1-1; tentative D call: TRBD1 (5 bases). Trimming removed 5 bases from V and 5 bases from J, with 18 bases in between. This CDR3 has 15 residues. Germline CDR1 reads SEHNR; CDR2 reads FQNEAQ (reference sequence). CDR3 amino acids: CASSPVVAGRTEAFF. CDR3 DNA: TGTGCCAGCAGCCCAGTCGTTGCAGGGAGAACTGAAGCTTTCTTT.

The genes are TRBV12-3 or TRBV12-4 and TRBJ2-3; 8 bases align to TRBD1. CDR3 length equals 16 residues. Trimming cost V 4 bases and J 1 base; bases outside gene matches: 7. The CDR3: CASSSQGAWGTDTQYF. The CDR3 region has the DNA TGTGCCAGCAGTTCCCAGGGGGCATGGGGCACAGATACGCAGTATTTT.

The chain is built from TRBV5-8 and TRBJ2-7; D is possibly TRBD1 (6 bases). The germline V and J ends were trimmed by 4 bases and 3 bases, with 17 bases remaining between them. Germline CDR1 SGHTS, CDR2 YDEGEE. The CDR3 consists of 15 residues. CDR3 coding DNA: TGTGCCAGCAGCCTGATGACAGGCGCTATCTACGAGCAGTACTTC. It encodes CASSLMTGAIYEQYF. The full variable domain, its missing parts supplied by reference TRBV5-8 and TRBJ2-7, is EAGVTQSPTHLIKTRGQQATLRCSPISGHTSVYWYQQALGLGLQFLLWYDEGEERNRGNFPPRFSGRQFPNYSSELNVNALELEDSALYLCASSLMTGAIYEQYFGPGTRLTVT.